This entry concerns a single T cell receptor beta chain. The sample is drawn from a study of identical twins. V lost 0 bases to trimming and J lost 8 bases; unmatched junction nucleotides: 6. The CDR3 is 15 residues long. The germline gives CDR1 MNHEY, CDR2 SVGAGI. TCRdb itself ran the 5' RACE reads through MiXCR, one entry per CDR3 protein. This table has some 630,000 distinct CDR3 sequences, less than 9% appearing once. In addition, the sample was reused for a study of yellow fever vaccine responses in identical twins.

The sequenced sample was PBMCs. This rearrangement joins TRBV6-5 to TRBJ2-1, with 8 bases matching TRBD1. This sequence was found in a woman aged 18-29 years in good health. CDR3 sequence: CASSYSSDRGDEQFF. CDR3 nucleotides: TGTGCCAGCAGTTACTCCTCCGACAGGGGAGATGAGCAGTTCTTC.